This record looks at one TCR beta chain sequence and its context. This entry belongs to a study of T cells after yellow fever vaccination. TCRdb re-derived calls from the 5' RACE reads in MiXCR, one entry per CDR3 protein. The sample lists 40,000 to 50,000 distinct CDR3 sequences, around 6.4% seen once, with about 10% in the top ten. This TCR was sampled from a man aged 25 to 40 who received the YFV17D yellow fever vaccine. The starting material was PBMCs, either bulk or a sorted T-cell subset (CD4+, CD8+, memory, or dextramer-sorted; not recorded which), obtained 45 days after the yellow fever booster vaccination.

The CDR3 reads CASSQEGISGRPTDTQYF. In DNA form, the CDR3 reads TGTGCCAGCAGCCAAGAGGGTATAAGCGGGAGGCCCACAGATACGCAGTATTTT. This chain links TRBV3-1 with TRBJ2-3; TRBD2 agrees at 9 bases. CDR1 is LGHDT, CDR2 YNNKEL, per germline (reference sequence). After removal of 0 bases from V and 2 bases from J, the junction contained 9 bases not matched to a gene. The CDR3 length is 18 residues.